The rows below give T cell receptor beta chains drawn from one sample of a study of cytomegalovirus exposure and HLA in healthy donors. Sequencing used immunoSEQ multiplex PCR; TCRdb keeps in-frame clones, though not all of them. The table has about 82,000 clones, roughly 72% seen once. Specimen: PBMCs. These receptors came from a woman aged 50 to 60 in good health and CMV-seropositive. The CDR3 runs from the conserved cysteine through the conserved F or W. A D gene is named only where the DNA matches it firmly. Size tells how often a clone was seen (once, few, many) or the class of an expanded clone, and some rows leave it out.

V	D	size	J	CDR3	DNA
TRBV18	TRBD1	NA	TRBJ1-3	CASSPGQGNTIYF	TGTGCCAGCTCCCCGGGACAGGGAAACACCATATATTTT
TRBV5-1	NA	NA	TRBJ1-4	CASSLELAGLREKLFF	TGCGCCAGCAGCTTGGAGCTGGCAGGGCTCCGGGAAAAACTGTTTTTT
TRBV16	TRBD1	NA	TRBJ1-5	CASSQTGTGHQPQHF	TGTGCCAGCAGCCAGACCGGGACAGGGCATCAGCCCCAGCATTTT
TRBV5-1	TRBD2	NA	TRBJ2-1	CASRPWEGSYNEQFF	TGCGCCAGCAGGCCCTGGGAGGGCTCCTACAATGAGCAGTTCTTC
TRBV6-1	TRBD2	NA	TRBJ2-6	CASSESGGAGANVLTF	TGTGCCAGCAGTGAATCCGGGGGGGCTGGGGCCAACGTCCTGACTTTC
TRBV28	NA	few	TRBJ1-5	CASSLSGTRGYQPQHF	TGTGCCAGCAGTCTATCCGGGACACGGGGATATCAGCCCCAGCATTTT
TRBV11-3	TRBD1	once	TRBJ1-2	CASSLAQGGYGYTF	TGTGCCAGCAGCTTAGCACAGGGGGGCTATGGCTACACCTTC
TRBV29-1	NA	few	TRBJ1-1	CSASLNTEAFF	TGCAGCGCCTCTCTGAACACTGAAGCTTTCTTT
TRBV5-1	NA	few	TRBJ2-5	CASSLQETQYF	TGCGCCAGCAGCCTCCAAGAGACCCAGTACTTC
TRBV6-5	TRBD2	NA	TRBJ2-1	CASSTKAGAGEQFF	TGTGCCAGCAGTACAAAAGCGGGAGCCGGTGAGCAGTTCTTC
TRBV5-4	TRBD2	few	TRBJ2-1	CASSLWRLAGVNEQFF	TGTGCCAGCAGCTTGTGGCGACTAGCGGGAGTAAATGAGCAGTTCTTC
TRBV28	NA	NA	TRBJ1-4	CASSPFSEKLFF	TGTGCCAGCAGTCCCTTTTCTGAAAAACTGTTTTTT
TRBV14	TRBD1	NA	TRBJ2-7	CASSRQGMIYEQYF	TGTGCCAGCAGCCGACAGGGAATGATCTACGAGCAGTACTTC
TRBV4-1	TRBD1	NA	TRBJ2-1	CASSQGTGSYNEQFF	TGCGCCAGCAGCCAAGGGACAGGCTCCTACAATGAGCAGTTCTTC
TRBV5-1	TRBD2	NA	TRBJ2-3	CASSPMASGLGGTDTQYF	TGCGCCAGCAGCCCCATGGCTAGCGGGCTTGGGGGCACAGATACGCAGTATTTT
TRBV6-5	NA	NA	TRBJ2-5	CASSRRQNQETQYF	TGTGCCAGCAGTCGTAGACAGAACCAAGAGACCCAGTACTTC
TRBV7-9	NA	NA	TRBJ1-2	CASSLAAGNGYTF	TGTGCCAGCAGCTTAGCGGCAGGGAATGGCTACACCTTC
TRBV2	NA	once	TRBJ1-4	CASRRIEGATNEKLFF	TGTGCCAGCAGACGCATTGAGGGGGCAACTAATGAAAAACTGTTTTTT
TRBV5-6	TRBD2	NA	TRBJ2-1	CASSSGLAVLNEQFF	TGTGCCAGCAGTTCGGGACTAGCGGTTCTTAATGAGCAGTTCTTC
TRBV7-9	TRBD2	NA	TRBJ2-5	CASKGLAGFIETQYF	TGTGCCAGCAAGGGACTAGCGGGATTTATAGAGACCCAGTACTTC
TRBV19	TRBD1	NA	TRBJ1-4	CASSTSPGTGYEKLFF	TGTGCCAGTAGTACCTCTCCTGGGACAGGGTACGAAAAACTGTTTTTT
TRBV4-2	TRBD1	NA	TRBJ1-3	CASRETGSSGNTIYF	TGTGCCAGCAGGGAGACAGGGAGCTCTGGAAACACCATATATTTT
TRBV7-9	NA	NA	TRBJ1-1	CASSLRGMNTEAFF	TGTGCCAGCAGCTTAAGAGGGATGAACACTGAAGCTTTCTTT
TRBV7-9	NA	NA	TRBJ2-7	CASSLISSAPYEQYF	TGTGCCAGCAGCTTAATCTCTAGCGCTCCCTACGAGCAGTACTTC
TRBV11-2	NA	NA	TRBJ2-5	CASSRGRGEETQYF	TGTGCCAGCAGCAGAGGGAGGGGGGAAGAGACCCAGTACTTC
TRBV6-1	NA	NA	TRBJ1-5	CASSARRGYSNQPQHF	TGTGCCAGCAGTGCCCGACGGGGGTATAGCAATCAGCCCCAGCATTTT
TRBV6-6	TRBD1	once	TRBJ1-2	CASILLQDRDGYTF	TGTGCCAGCATCCTCCTCCAGGACAGGGATGGCTACACCTTC
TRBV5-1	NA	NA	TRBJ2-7	CASSLAAGKYEQYF	TGCGCCAGCAGCTTGGCCGCAGGGAAGTACGAGCAGTACTTC
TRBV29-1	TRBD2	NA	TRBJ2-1	CSVEVAGWYEQFF	TGCAGCGTTGAAGTAGCGGGATGGTATGAGCAGTTCTTC